The 6 T cell receptor beta chains below all came from one sample that was sequenced in a study of blood T cell repertoires in COVID-19. The method was immunoSEQ multiplex PCR; TCRdb's version includes in-frame clones alone and lacks a portion of them. This sample has about 81,000 clones, with around 89% found just once. Source material: peripheral blood. The source is a man in his sixties or seventies with active or convalescent COVID-19.

Turning to this clone: Other DNA sequences in this specimen translate into the identical CDR3. J is TRBJ1-4 and V is TRBV19, with D possibly TRBD1 on 6 matching bases. The length of the CDR3 is 14 residues. Deletions cut 6 bases from V and 5 bases from J, with 13 bases between. Germline loops: CDR1 LNHDA, CDR2 SQIVND (reference sequence). The DNA of the CDR3 is TGTGCCAGTAGGACAGGAGCGGTGAATGAAAAACTGTTTTTT. Protein sequence: CASRTGAVNEKLFF.

The J gene is TRBJ1-1, the V gene TRBV27, with 7 bases identical to TRBD1. The CDR3 is made up of 13 amino acids. Looked up from germline, CDR1 is MNHEY and CDR2 is SMNVEV (reference sequence). The trim removed 6 bases at V and 1 base at J, leaving 2 bases unmatched. CDR3 DNA sequence: TGTGCCAGCAGCAGACAGGGGAACACTGAAGCTTTCTTT. It encodes CASSRQGNTEAFF.

This clone was observed once. Other nucleotide sequences in the sample specify the same CDR3. This chain links TRBV6-2 or TRBV6-3 with TRBJ2-7, with D possibly matching TRBD2 (6 bases). V gave up 2 bases and J gave up 0 bases, with 8 bases separating them. CDR1 and CDR2 (germline): MNHEY, SVGEGT. The CDR3 is 14 amino acids. The chain's CDR3 is CASSYAGFSYEQYF. The CDR3 DNA reads TGTGCCAGCAGTTACGCGGGGTTCTCCTACGAGCAGTACTTC.

V gene TRBV24-1 combines with J gene TRBJ1-2, with no clear D. With 3 bases removed from V and 2 bases from J, the gap between germline ends came to 6 bases. Germline loops: CDR1 KGHDR, CDR2 SFDVKD. The CDR3 totals 13 residues. The CDR3 DNA follows: TGTGCCACCAGTGATAACACCAACTATGGCTACACCTTC. Residues: CATSDNTNYGYTF.

This clone has more than one count but fewer than ten. The rearrangement links TRBV3-1 (or the pseudogene TRBV3-2) to TRBJ2-5, with TRBD2 as a possible D gene (6 bases). V dropped 0 bases and J dropped 5 bases, with 13 bases sitting between them. Germline lookup yields CDR1 LGHDT and CDR2 YNNKEL (reference sequence). This CDR3 is built from 15 residues. This CDR3 reads CASSQDLRGTETQYF. The CDR3 nucleotides read TGTGCCAGCAGCCAAGATCTTCGGGGGACGGAGACCCAGTACTTC.

This chain links TRBV4-1 with TRBJ1-5; no reliable D call. Germline V gene lookup returns CDR1 MGHRA and CDR2 YSYEKL. This CDR3 has 13 residues. Between the trimmed V and J ends, which lost 4 bases and 3 bases, there was a span of 7 bases. CDR3: CASSRGNNQPQHF. In nucleotides, the CDR3 is TGCGCCAGCAGCCGAGGAAACAATCAGCCCCAGCATTTT.